This TCR beta chain comes out of a study of identical twins. TCRdb fed the 5' RACE reads into MiXCR, producing one record per CDR3 protein. The sample includes around 550,000 distinct CDR3 sequences, around 15% of them seen just once. General study results and limits: For cord blood, abundant beta clonotypes had fewer insertions, unlike memory repertoires, which showed none.

Trimming cost V 3 bases and J 8 bases; bases outside gene matches: 6. This CDR3 contains 15 residues. Germline CDR1 is SGHVS and CDR2 is FNYEAQ. This clonotype was seen a handful of times. Its matching antigen is unknown. This sample also appeared in a second study, on yellow fever vaccine responses in identical twins.

This clonotype originated in a woman aged 18-30 years in good health. Source material: CD4+ T cells sorted from blood. V gene TRBV7-6 combines with J gene TRBJ2-1; TRBD2 aligns across 11 bases. Here the CDR3 reads CASSFRVAGGDEQFF. CDR3 nucleotide sequence: TGTGCCAGCAGCTTTAGAGTAGCGGGAGGGGATGAGCAGTTCTTC.